A selection of T cell receptor beta chains follows, all from one sample in a study of PD-1 blockade in mismatch repair-deficient tumors. Data came from immunoSEQ multiplex PCR; TCRdb stores just in-frame clones and leaves some out. Of 15,000 to 25,000 clones listed, approximately 80% were seen once; the top ten hold 1.4%. The sample was PBMCs, taken 52 weeks after starting pembrolizumab. The receptors here all came from an adult with mismatch repair-deficient cancer. Each CDR3 is given with its conserved first and last residue. A D gene is named only where the DNA matches it firmly. For some rows the clone size is stated as once, few or many, or as a class when expanded; others skip it.

>19|-|TRBD1|TRBJ1-2|TRBV7-2
CASSLDGQGGHKTSYGYTF
TGTGCCAGCAGCTTAGATGGGCAGGGGGGTCATAAGACCTCCTATGGCTACACCTTC
>15|-|-|TRBJ1-4|TRBV5-1
CASSLAPGRIEKLFF
TGCGCCAGCAGCTTGGCCCCCGGGAGGATCGAAAAACTGTTTTTT
>17|-|-|TRBJ1-2|TRBV21-1
CASRSQYRQNHNYGYTF
TGTGCCAGCCGTAGCCAATACAGACAGAACCACAACTATGGCTACACCTTC
>13|-|TRBD2|TRBJ2-7|TRBV28
CASRGEGTYEQYF
TGTGCCAGCAGGGGGGAGGGGACGTACGAGCAGTACTTC
>14|-|-|TRBJ1-1|TRBV11-2
CASSPKHVNTEAFF
TGTGCCAGCAGCCCAAAACACGTGAACACTGAAGCTTTCTTT
>14|-|-|TRBJ2-1|TRBV6-6
CASSLGTAYNEQFF
TGTGCCAGCAGCCTCGGGACTGCCTACAATGAGCAGTTCTTC
>14|-|TRBD1|TRBJ1-5|TRBV12-5
CASGLAQGSQPQHF
TGTGCTAGTGGTTTAGCACAGGGGAGTCAGCCCCAGCATTTT
>15|few|TRBD1|TRBJ2-7|TRBV27
CASSLRAGGPYEQYF
TGTGCCAGCAGCCTACGGGCAGGGGGTCCCTACGAGCAGTACTTC
>16|-|-|TRBJ2-7|TRBV9
CASSSEVSSRSYEQYF
TGTGCCAGCAGCTCAGAGGTTTCTAGTAGGTCCTACGAGCAGTACTTC
>15|once|TRBD2|TRBJ2-1|TRBV7-2
CASSLVVGGANEQFF
TGTGCCAGCAGCTTAGTGGTGGGAGGGGCGAATGAGCAGTTCTTC
>15|-|-|TRBJ2-1|TRBV2
CASSAVAASYNEQFF
TGTGCCAGCAGTGCTGTAGCGGCATCTTACAATGAGCAGTTCTTC
>16|once|-|TRBJ2-3|TRBV6-1
CASSEERMIGTDTQYF
TGTGCCAGCAGTGAAGAAAGAATGATAGGCACAGATACGCAGTATTTT
>13|few|TRBD1|TRBJ2-7|TRBV6-1
CASSRDRGDEQYF
TGTGCCAGCAGTCGGGACAGGGGAGACGAGCAGTACTTC
>14|-|-|TRBJ1-2|TRBV5-1
CASGLDSPNYGYTF
TGCGCCAGCGGGTTAGACAGCCCTAACTATGGCTACACCTTC
>13|few|-|TRBJ2-7|TRBV7-2
CASSSPLGFEQYF
TGTGCCAGCAGCTCACCACTAGGCTTCGAGCAGTACTTC
>15|-|TRBD1|TRBJ2-5|TRBV2
CASSRRQGAGETQYF
TGTGCCAGCAGCAGAAGACAGGGGGCGGGGGAGACCCAGTACTTC
>19|-|TRBD1|TRBJ1-3|TRBV2
CASSATGTGFPSSGNTIYF
TGTGCCAGCAGTGCGACCGGGACAGGGTTTCCAAGCTCTGGAAACACCATATATTTT
>16|once|-|TRBJ2-4|TRBV7-2
CASSLGSDLAKNIQYF
TGTGCCAGCAGCTTAGGTAGCGACCTAGCCAAAAACATTCAGTACTTC
>16|few|TRBD2|TRBJ2-7|TRBV7-6
CASSLDIAGGPGEQYF
TGTGCCAGCAGCTTAGACATAGCGGGAGGGCCGGGGGAGCAGTACTTC
>15|-|TRBD2|TRBJ2-7|TRBV5-1
CASSLGLAEAYEQYF
TGCGCCAGCAGCTTGGGACTAGCGGAGGCCTACGAGCAGTACTTC
>13|-|-|TRBJ2-3|TRBV7-3
CASSLYGSDTQYF
TGTGCCAGCAGCTTATACGGGAGCGATACGCAGTATTTT
>17|-|TRBD2|TRBJ2-2|TRBV11-3
CASSRGLAGGPGGELFF
TGTGCCAGCAGCAGGGGACTAGCGGGAGGTCCAGGCGGGGAGCTGTTTTTT
>14|-|-|TRBJ1-4|TRBV28
CASSKPRTQGKLFF
TGTGCCAGCAGCAAACCGAGGACGCAGGGAAAACTGTTTTTT
>18|-|-|TRBJ1-5|TRBV21-1
CASSKNRAGDYSNQPQHF
TGTGCCAGCAGCAAAAATCGGGCGGGGGATTATAGCAATCAGCCCCAGCATTTT
>16|-|-|TRBJ1-4|TRBV29-1
CSGGGFQGPTNEKLFF
TGCAGCGGGGGGGGGTTCCAGGGTCCTACTAATGAAAAACTGTTTTTT
>15|-|TRBD1|TRBJ1-2|TRBV6-1
CASSPSTGQSYGYTF
TGTGCCAGCAGTCCTTCGACAGGGCAAAGCTATGGCTACACCTTC
>13|once|TRBD1|TRBJ1-2|TRBV29-1
CSVDLTGGDGYTF
TGCAGCGTTGATCTAACAGGGGGAGATGGCTACACCTTC
>13|-|-|TRBJ1-1|TRBV27
CASSPTEAFSAFF
TGTGCCAGCTCCCCCACGGAGGCCTTTTCTGCTTTCTTT
>18|-|-|TRBJ1-1|TRBV11-3
CASSYGHAGAFMNTEAFF
TGTGCCAGCAGCTACGGGCACGCAGGGGCGTTCATGAACACTGAAGCTTTCTTT
>14|-|-|TRBJ1-1|TRBV27
CASTPGYLNTEAFF
TGTGCCAGCACACCAGGTTATTTGAACACTGAAGCTTTCTTT
>15|-|TRBD2|TRBJ2-7|TRBV25-1
CASSRDTGGPYEQYF
TGTGCCAGCAGTAGGGATACGGGAGGCCCCTACGAGCAGTACTTC
>15|few|-|TRBJ2-7|TRBV27
CASSPTAGAGYEQYF
TGTGCCAGCAGTCCGACGGCAGGGGCTGGATACGAGCAGTACTTC
>13|-|-|TRBJ2-7|TRBV27
CASRRQETYEQYF
TGTGCCAGCAGGCGACAGGAGACCTACGAGCAGTACTTC
>15|-|-|TRBJ1-1|TRBV5-4
CASSLFGGSNTEAFF
TGTGCCAGCAGCTTGTTTGGGGGGTCGAACACTGAAGCTTTCTTT
>17|once|TRBD1|TRBJ1-1|TRBV7-3
CASSSGPGQERGTEAFF
TGTGCCAGCAGCTCAGGACCGGGACAGGAAAGAGGCACTGAAGCTTTCTTT
>15|-|TRBD2|TRBJ2-1|TRBV15
CATSRGTSGSNEQFF
TGTGCCACCAGCAGAGGGACTAGCGGGAGTAATGAGCAGTTCTTC
>16|-|TRBD2|TRBJ2-1|TRBV5-1
CASSLTSGSVGNEQFF
TGCGCCAGCAGCTTGACTAGCGGGAGTGTCGGTAATGAGCAGTTCTTC
>12|-|-|TRBJ2-7|TRBV10-1
CASSESGGPGNF
TGCGCCAGCAGTGAGTCGGGGGGACCGGGGAACTTC
>16|-|-|TRBJ1-5|TRBV6-6
CASSPPSGRVGQPQHF
TGTGCCAGCAGCCCGCCGTCGGGAAGAGTAGGACAGCCCCAGCATTTT
>12|-|-|TRBJ1-1|TRBV28
CASSLGFNRAFF
TGTGCCAGCAGTTTGGGCTTTAATAGAGCTTTCTTT
>16|-|TRBD1|TRBJ1-2|TRBV19
CASTGPGGLKEGGYTF
TGTGCCAGTACTGGGCCAGGGGGTTTAAAGGAAGGTGGCTACACCTTC
>13|few|TRBD1|TRBJ2-7|TRBV9
CASSYRDRYEQYF
TGTGCCAGCAGCTACCGGGACAGATACGAGCAGTACTTC
>14|-|TRBD1|TRBJ2-5|TRBV5-1
CASSLGQAQETQYF
TGCGCCAGCAGCCTCGGACAGGCGCAAGAGACCCAGTACTTC
>12|few|-|TRBJ1-4|TRBV6-1
CATEGGNEKLFF
TGTGCCACCGAGGGCGGAAATGAAAAACTGTTTTTT
>12|-|TRBD2|TRBJ2-1|TRBV2
CATRTSAHEQFF
TGTGCCACCCGGACTAGTGCCCATGAGCAGTTCTTC